Below are 9 T cell receptor beta chains sequenced from a single sample in a study of T cells in Graves' hyperthyroidism and ophthalmopathy. TCR beta CDR3 sequences were amplified from RNA transcripts. First-round RT-PCR targeting the TCR CDR3 was performed with the HTBI primer set. TCRdb independently ran MiXCR on the multiplex PCR reads; one entry per CDR3 protein. Among hundreds of thousands of distinct CDR3 sequences listed, about 45% were seen once. The sequenced sample was peripheral blood or thyroid tissue (not recorded which). The receptors originated from an adult man with Graves' disease, either hyperthyroidism or ophthalmopathy (not recorded which).

The rearrangement joins TRBV10-3 to TRBJ1-3, with TRBD1 as a possible D gene (5 bases). CDR3 length: 14 residues. Germline V lookup: CDR1 ENHRY, CDR2 SYGVKD. Trimming took 2 bases from V and 4 from J, leaving 9 bases between them. As DNA, the CDR3 is TGTGCCATCAGTGAGAAGGGGTTCGGAAACACCATATATTTT. It is translated as CAISEKGFGNTIYF.

The chain recombines TRBV20-1 with TRBJ1-5; TRBD1 might be the D (6 bases). The V end was cut by 4 bases, the J end by 0 bases, with 19 bases between. CDR1 and CDR2 (germline): DFQATT, SNEGSKA (reference sequence). The CDR3 runs to 17 residues. Here the CDR3 reads CSAKKQGFKDSNQPQHF. CDR3 DNA: TGCAGTGCTAAAAAACAGGGTTTTAAGGATAGCAATCAGCCCCAGCATTTT.

The chain has TRBV7-8 and TRBJ1-5; 7 bases agree with TRBD1. This CDR3 has 16 amino acids. The V gene end was trimmed by 6 bases and the J gene end by 6 bases; junction bases not matched to a gene: 14. Germline CDR1 reads SGHVS; CDR2 reads FQNEAQ. CDR3 nucleotide sequence: TGTGCCAGCAGTCCTCTCGGGACAGATGGCAGTCAGCCCCAGCATTTT. This encodes CASSPLGTDGSQPQHF.

Concerning this clonotype itself: One end of the junction is discordant with germline, which a read error may explain. The rearrangement uses TRBV20-1 and TRBJ2-7, with 14 bases that match TRBD2. The CDR3 has 15 amino acids. From germline, CDR1 is DFQATT and CDR2 SNEGSKA (reference sequence). The CDR3 nucleotides read TGTGCCAGCGGACTAGCGGGAGGCCAATCCTACGAGCAGTACTTC. Its translation is CASGLAGGQSYEQYF.

The chain couples TRBV29-1 to TRBJ2-7, with TRBD1 matching 7 bases. J gave up 3 bases and V 8 bases, and 4 bases lay outside the gene matches. The CDR3 covers 11 residues. The V gene's germline CDR1 is SQVTM and CDR2 ANQGSEA. The CDR3 is CSRDSSYEQYF. The CDR3 DNA reads as TGCAGCCGGGACAGCAGCTACGAGCAGTACTTC.

The gene calls are TRBV20-1 and TRBJ2-7, with 9 nucleotides matching TRBD1. The ends lost 3 bases at V and 3 bases at J; junction bases unmatched: 3. This CDR3 spans 13 amino acids. The germline V gene has CDR1 DFQATT and CDR2 SNEGSKA (reference sequence). CDR3: CSARGDRDYEQYF. The DNA of the CDR3 is TGCAGTGCTAGGGGGGACAGGGACTACGAGCAGTACTTC.

With respect to this clonotype: A read error may explain this, as a much larger clone is one base away. The J gene is TRBJ1-5, the V gene TRBV19; D is unclear. Germline V gene data show CDR1 as LNHDA and CDR2 as SQIVND (reference sequence). The CDR3 sequence is 14 residues long. The CDR3 region is CTSSGHSSNQPQHF. Written as DNA, the CDR3 is TGTACCAGTAGTGGTCATTCTAGCAATCAGCCCCAGCATTTT.

J is TRBJ1-2 and V is TRBV20-1; possibly TRBD1 for D (6 bases). V was shortened by 7 bases and J by 5 bases, with 8 bases between the two germline ends. CDR1 is DFQATT and CDR2 is SNEGSKA in the germline V gene (reference sequence). The CDR3 runs 10 residues. CDR3 coding DNA: TGCAGTGTCGGACAGTATGGCTACACCTTC. It translates to CSVGQYGYTF.

The chain is built from TRBV20-1 and TRBJ1-5; unclear D gene. Germline assignment: CDR1 DFQATT and CDR2 SNEGSKA (reference sequence). V dropped 1 base and J dropped 4 bases, with 2 bases sitting between them. The CDR3 consists of 11 residues. CDR3 protein: CSARGNQPQHF. The CDR3 DNA sequence: TGCAGTGCTAGAGGGAATCAGCCCCAGCATTTT.